A single sample gave rise to the 28 T cell receptor beta chains below, sequenced in a study of blood T cell repertoires in COVID-19. TCRdb keeps only in-frame clones here, not all; method: immunoSEQ multiplex PCR. The sample holds around 130,000 clones, roughly four fifths seen once. The sequencing sample was made of peripheral blood. These receptors were obtained from a human donor in a cohort sampled during active COVID-19.

This chain connects TRBV6-6 to TRBJ2-7, with D maybe TRBD1 (6 bases). Germline CDR1 reads MNHNY; CDR2 reads SVGAGI (reference sequence). The CDR3 loop spans 15 amino acids. V was pared by 1 base and J by 0 bases, with 10 bases between. The CDR3: CASSYWDMASYEQYF. The CDR3 DNA reads TGTGCCAGCAGTTACTGGGACATGGCCTCCTACGAGCAGTACTTC.

The genes are TRBV7-9 and TRBJ2-2; no definite D call. CDR1 is SEHNR, CDR2 FQNEAQ, per germline (reference sequence). The CDR3 is 13 amino acids. The V end was cut by 5 bases, the J end by 5 bases, with 9 bases between. DNA of the CDR3: TGTGCCAGCAGCCTCACCCGGACCGGGGAGCTGTTTTTT. Protein product: CASSLTRTGELFF.

The chain couples TRBV6-5 to TRBJ2-1; a weak D match, TRBD1 (6 bases). The CDR3 length is 14 residues. The germline gives CDR1 MNHEY, CDR2 SVGAGI. V lost 5 bases to trimming and J lost 3 bases, with 11 bases between them. The CDR3 sequence: CASSQDSFYNEQFF. CDR3 coding DNA: TGTGCCAGCAGTCAGGACAGTTTCTACAATGAGCAGTTCTTC.

V usage is TRBV4-2 and J usage is TRBJ1-1, with D unclear. This CDR3 region has 15 residues. Germline values: CDR1 LGHNA, CDR2 YNFKEQ. V was shortened by 0 bases and J by 1 base, with 9 bases between the two germline ends. This chain's CDR3 is CASSQDQWANTEAFF. CDR3 nucleotides: TGTGCCAGCAGCCAAGATCAGTGGGCGAACACTGAAGCTTTCTTT.

A single count supports this clone. The chain uses TRBV4-1 and TRBJ1-2, with D maybe TRBD1 (6 bases). CDR3 length: 15 residues. The germline V gene encodes CDR1 MGHRA and CDR2 YSYEKL. V was trimmed by 3 bases and J by 8 bases, leaving 19 bases between them. The CDR3 DNA is TGCGCCAGCAGCCACGGGGAGGGGGGTCATGGAGGCTACACCTTC. Translation gives CASSHGEGGHGGYTF.

The V gene is TRBV28, the J gene TRBJ1-4; D not resolved. The V end lost 5 bases, the J end lost 3 bases, and 16 bases lay between the germline ends. From germline, CDR1 is MDHEN and CDR2 SYDVKM. This CDR3 region has 16 residues. CDR3 region: CASSPGWRDPNEKLFF. CDR3 bases: TGTGCCAGCAGTCCCGGGTGGCGTGACCCTAATGAAAAACTGTTTTTT.

DNA for the CDR3: TGTGCCAGTAGTAAAGACCGAGACTACGAGCAGTACTTC. This codes for CASSKDRDYEQYF. The chain combines TRBV19 with TRBJ2-7; D is undetermined. Germline CDR1 and CDR2: LNHDA and SQIVND (reference sequence). The V and J ends lost 4 bases and 3 bases respectively, with 10 bases between them. This CDR3 comprises 13 residues. Looking up the rest from reference TRBV19 and TRBJ2-7 gives the full variable domain: DGGITQSPKYLFRKEGQNVTLSCEQNLNHDAMYWYRQDPGQGLRLIYYSQIVNDFQKGDIAEGYSVSREKKESFPLTVTSAQKNPTAFYLCASSKDRDYEQYFGPGTRLTVT.

The V and J genes are TRBV19 and TRBJ2-3, with D possibly TRBD2 on 6 matching bases. The V gene lost 2 bases and the J gene lost 2 bases, with 11 bases spanning the gap. Germline V gives CDR1 LNHDA, CDR2 SQIVND (reference sequence). The CDR3 is 15 residues long. DNA for the CDR3: TGTGCCAGTAGTATATCCAGCGGGCCCACAGATACGCAGTATTTT. It yields the protein CASSISSGPTDTQYF.

This chain connects TRBV3-1 (or the pseudogene TRBV3-2) to TRBJ2-3; 11 bases fit TRBD2. Trimming cost V 4 bases and J 4 bases; bases outside gene matches: 4. The CDR3 totals 15 residues. Germline lookup yields CDR1 LGHDT and CDR2 YNNKEL (reference sequence). The CDR3 reads CASSLLAGGADTQYF. For the CDR3, the DNA is TGTGCCAGCAGCCTCCTAGCGGGGGGCGCAGATACGCAGTATTTT.

The V and J genes are TRBV5-1 and TRBJ2-7; tentatively, D is TRBD2 (6 bases). The CDR3 totals 15 residues. The V gene lost 4 bases and the J gene lost 2 bases, with 16 bases spanning the gap. Germline V gene lookup returns CDR1 SGHRS and CDR2 YFSETQ. CDR3 loop: CASSPRTGGAYEQYF. For the CDR3, the DNA is TGCGCCAGCAGCCCAAGAACAGGAGGGGCCTACGAGCAGTACTTC.

This clone came up a few times. J is TRBJ1-2 and V is TRBV19; TRBD1 is a possible D gene (6 bases). V gave up 0 bases and J gave up 4 bases, with 9 bases separating them. Per germline, CDR1 LNHDA and CDR2 SQIVND (reference sequence). The CDR3 runs 14 residues. CDR3 sequence (DNA): TGTGCCAGTAGTATAGAGATAGGGGGCTATGGCTACACCTTC. Protein: CASSIEIGGYGYTF.

This clone was seen a handful of times. CDR3 sequence (DNA): TGCGCCAGCAGCCCTAGGGGACTAGCGGGGGTGGAGCAGTACTTC. Its translation is CASSPRGLAGVEQYF. This chain links TRBV4-3 with TRBJ2-7, with 14 bases identical to TRBD2. This CDR3 spans 15 amino acids. Germline V gives CDR1 LGHNA, CDR2 YSLEER. V lost 4 bases, J lost 7 bases, and 6 bases stayed unmatched.

This chain connects TRBV6-5 to TRBJ1-3; TRBD1 is a possible D gene (6 bases). Trimming removed 7 bases from V and 4 bases from J, with 14 bases in between. The CDR3 length is 14 residues. Germline CDR1 MNHEY, CDR2 SVGAGI. DNA of the CDR3: TGTGCCAGCACCCGGGGGGGGCCGGGAAACACCATATATTTT. This translates into CASTRGGPGNTIYF.

This clone was counted only a few times. The chain combines TRBV6-2 or TRBV6-3 with TRBJ1-5; the D is unclear. The germline V gene has CDR1 MNHEY and CDR2 SVGEGT. This CDR3 region has 13 residues. Trimming removed 2 bases from V and 4 bases from J, with 6 bases in between. In nucleotides, the CDR3 is TGTGCCAGCAGTTACGCCCGGAATCAGCCCCAGCATTTT. Translated: CASSYARNQPQHF.

The CDR3 nucleotides are TGCGCCAGCAGCTTGACCGGGACAGGGGGATACGAGCAGTACTTC. As protein: CASSLTGTGGYEQYF. This rearrangement joins TRBV5-1 to TRBJ2-7; TRBD1 matches 11 bases. The trim removed 1 base at V and 4 bases at J, leaving 4 bases unmatched. The CDR3 length is 15 residues. CDR1 and CDR2 from the germline V gene are SGHRS and YFSETQ.

This sequence joins TRBV24-1 and TRBJ2-2; 7 nucleotides align to TRBD1. Germline trimming cut 4 bases from V and 4 bases from J; bases unmatched to any gene: 5. Germline assignment: CDR1 KGHDR and CDR2 SFDVKD. CDR3 length: 15 amino acids. The CDR3 DNA reads as TGTGCCACCAGTGACGGACAGGTCCTCACCGGGGAGCTGTTTTTT. This translates into CATSDGQVLTGELFF.

V is TRBV19 and J is TRBJ1-1, with unresolved D. The germline gives CDR1 LNHDA, CDR2 SQIVND (reference sequence). The length of the CDR3 is 14 residues. Trimming took 10 bases from V and 4 from J, leaving 19 bases between them. In DNA, the CDR3 is TGTGCCACCCTTCGGAGGGCTGAGGGCACTGAAGCTTTCTTT. Translated: CATLRRAEGTEAFF.

In DNA, the CDR3 is TGTGCCAGCAATACGGACAGAGCAGATACGCAGTATTTT. The encoded protein is CASNTDRADTQYF. The V gene is TRBV5-4, the J gene TRBJ2-3; D perhaps matches TRBD1 (6 bases). The germline V gene has CDR1 SGHNT and CDR2 YYREEE (reference sequence). V was clipped by 6 bases and J by 4 bases, with 12 bases between them. This CDR3 has 13 residues.

This chain uses TRBV28 with TRBJ1-6; 7 bases line up with TRBD1. The CDR3 consists of 15 residues. Trimming at V came to 2 bases and at J to 6 bases, leaving 4 bases not matched to a gene. Germline V lookup: CDR1 MDHEN, CDR2 SYDVKM. The DNA of the CDR3 is TGTGCCAGCAGTTTAGTCGGACAGGTTAATTCACCCCTCCACTTT. Its translation: CASSLVGQVNSPLHF.

A single count supports this clone. The J gene is TRBJ1-2, the V gene TRBV7-6; no reliable D call. V was pared by 1 base and J by 1 base, with 4 bases between. The CDR3 has 13 amino acids. Germline assignment: CDR1 SGHVS and CDR2 FNYEAQ. The CDR3 loop reads CASSLDINYGYTF. CDR3 coding DNA: TGTGCCAGCAGCTTAGACATTAACTATGGCTACACCTTC.

This clone was found a few times. The V gene is TRBV15, the J gene TRBJ1-4; a weak D match, TRBD1 (5 bases). Deletions cut 5 bases from V and 6 bases from J, with 16 bases between. CDR3 length: 15 amino acids. The germline V gene encodes CDR1 LNHNV and CDR2 YYDKDF (reference sequence). The CDR3 region is CATSGSYWGDEKLFF. CDR3 DNA: TGTGCCACCAGCGGTTCATATTGGGGCGATGAAAAACTGTTTTTT.

This chain connects TRBV7-2 to TRBJ2-3, with D unclear. The ends were cut back, 5 bases at V and 2 bases at J, with 8 bases in the middle. The germline CDR1 and CDR2 sequences are SGHTA and FQGNSA. The CDR3 length is 13 residues. DNA for the CDR3: TGTGCCAGCAGCCTCTCCCCCACAGATACGCAGTATTTT. This encodes CASSLSPTDTQYF.

V and J are TRBV19 and TRBJ1-5; 7 bases match TRBD1. With 7 bases clipped from V and 0 bases from J, the junction kept 6 bases outside the gene matches. In germline, CDR1 is LNHDA, CDR2 SQIVND (reference sequence). CDR3 length equals 15 residues. The CDR3 region has the DNA TGTGCCAGTACCCAGGGACAGAATAGCAATCAGCCCCAGCATTTT. Residues: CASTQGQNSNQPQHF.

CDR3 sequence: CASSSGLAGGHGTQYF. The CDR3 DNA reads TGTGCCAGCAGTTCCGGACTAGCGGGCGGGCATGGGACCCAGTACTTC. The V gene is TRBV28, the J gene TRBJ2-5; TRBD2 matches 11 bases. The CDR3 contains 16 residues. Germline V gene lookup returns CDR1 MDHEN and CDR2 SYDVKM. V lost 4 bases to trimming and J lost 7 bases; unmatched junction nucleotides: 11.

CDR3 protein: CASSKGQGRTDTQYF. CDR3 in DNA: TGTGCCAGCAGTAAGGGACAGGGTCGCACAGATACGCAGTATTTT. This chain uses TRBV6-5 with TRBJ2-3; 9 bases fit TRBD1. The CDR3 is 15 amino acids. Looked up from germline, CDR1 is MNHEY and CDR2 is SVGAGI. Germline trimming cut 5 bases from V and 1 base from J; bases unmatched to any gene: 4.

J is TRBJ2-5 and V is TRBV19; 10 nucleotides agree with TRBD2. Unmatched junction bases numbered 8, after V lost 6 bases and J lost 4 bases. In germline, CDR1 is LNHDA, CDR2 SQIVND (reference sequence). This CDR3 contains 15 residues. The CDR3 DNA is TGTGCCAGTAGCCCCCCACTAGCGGGGCGAGAGACCCAGTACTTC. The encoded protein is CASSPPLAGRETQYF.

V usage is TRBV18 and J usage is TRBJ1-1, with D possibly TRBD1 on 5 matching bases. Trimming left V 3 bases short and J 1 base short, with 12 bases between. This CDR3 has 15 amino acids. The V gene's germline CDR1 is KGHSH and CDR2 LQKENI. This CDR3 reads CASSPLTDPNTEAFF. CDR3 nucleotide sequence: TGTGCCAGCTCACCCTTGACAGACCCGAACACTGAAGCTTTCTTT.

This clone was found a few times. The V call is TRBV6-6, the J call TRBJ2-1; D unresolved. Germline assignment: CDR1 MNHNY and CDR2 SVGAGI (reference sequence). CDR3 length equals 13 residues. Trimming cost V 2 bases and J 8 bases, with 10 bases left between them. The CDR3 DNA follows: TGTGCCAGCAGTTACGCGTACCACGATGAGCAGTTCTTC. This gives the protein CASSYAYHDEQFF.